The T cell receptor beta chain under discussion was sequenced for a study of blood T cell repertoires in COVID-19. The overall study: The samples span acute and convalescent COVID-19 from the United States, Italy and Spain.

The V gene's germline CDR1 is MNHEY and CDR2 SVGAGI. This CDR3 has 15 amino acids. V trimming: 7 bases; J trimming: 7 bases; junction bases outside the gene matches: 14. The authors' processing: Nucleated cell number was recorded as an estimate derived from reference gene primer amplification. The table came from immunoSEQ multiplex PCR; TCRdb's copy has only in-frame clones and leaves some out. The V and J calls and clone size come from that table; D and trimming were worked out from the DNA. The sample lists over 150,000 clones; about nine tenths were seen once. The receptor comes from a man aged 65 to 85 with active or convalescent COVID-19. The chain recombines TRBV6-5 with TRBJ1-2; TRBD1 aligns across 8 bases. The source material was peripheral blood. DNA for the CDR3: TGTGCCAGCAAGACGACAGGGGCGACCTTGGGTGGCTACACCTTC. It is translated as CASKTTGATLGGYTF.